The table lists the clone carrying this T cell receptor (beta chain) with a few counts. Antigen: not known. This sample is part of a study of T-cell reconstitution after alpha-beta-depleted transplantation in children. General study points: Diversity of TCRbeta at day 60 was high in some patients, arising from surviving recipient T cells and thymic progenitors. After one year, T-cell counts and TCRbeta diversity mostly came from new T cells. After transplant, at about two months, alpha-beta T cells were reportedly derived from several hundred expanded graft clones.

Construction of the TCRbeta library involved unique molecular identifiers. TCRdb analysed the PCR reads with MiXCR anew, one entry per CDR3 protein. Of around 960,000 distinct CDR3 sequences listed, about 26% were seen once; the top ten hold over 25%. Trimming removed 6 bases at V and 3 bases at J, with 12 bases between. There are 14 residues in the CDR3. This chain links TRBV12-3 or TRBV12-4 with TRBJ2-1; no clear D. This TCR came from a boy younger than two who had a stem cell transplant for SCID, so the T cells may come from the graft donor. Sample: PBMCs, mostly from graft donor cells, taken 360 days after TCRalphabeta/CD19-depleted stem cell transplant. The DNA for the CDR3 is TGTGCCAGCAGCATCTTGGGCGGCTACAATGAGCAGTTCTTC. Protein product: CASSILGGYNEQFF.